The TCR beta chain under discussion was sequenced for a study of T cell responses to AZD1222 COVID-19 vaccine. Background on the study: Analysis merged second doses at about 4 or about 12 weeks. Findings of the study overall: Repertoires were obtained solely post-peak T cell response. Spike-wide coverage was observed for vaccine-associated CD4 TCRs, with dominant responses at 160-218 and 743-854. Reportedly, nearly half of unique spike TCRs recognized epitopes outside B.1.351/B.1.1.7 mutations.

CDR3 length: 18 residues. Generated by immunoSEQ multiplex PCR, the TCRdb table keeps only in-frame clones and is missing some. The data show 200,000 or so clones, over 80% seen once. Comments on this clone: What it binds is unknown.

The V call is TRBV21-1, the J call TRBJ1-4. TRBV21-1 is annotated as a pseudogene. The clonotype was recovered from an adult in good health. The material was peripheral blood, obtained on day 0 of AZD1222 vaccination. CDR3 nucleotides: TGTGCCAGCAGCAAAGAATTTTGGAACGGGACAACTAATGAAAAACTGTTTTTT. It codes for CASSKEFWNGTTNEKLFF.